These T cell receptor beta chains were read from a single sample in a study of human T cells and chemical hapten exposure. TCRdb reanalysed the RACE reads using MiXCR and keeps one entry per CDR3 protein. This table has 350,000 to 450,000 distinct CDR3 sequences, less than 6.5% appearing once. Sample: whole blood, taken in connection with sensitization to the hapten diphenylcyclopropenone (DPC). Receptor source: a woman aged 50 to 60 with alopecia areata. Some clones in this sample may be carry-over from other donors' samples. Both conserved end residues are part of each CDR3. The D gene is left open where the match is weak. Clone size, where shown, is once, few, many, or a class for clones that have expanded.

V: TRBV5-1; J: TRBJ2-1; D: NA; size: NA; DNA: TGCGCCAGCAGCTCGGTCCTGGCCGATGAGCAGTTCTTC; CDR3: CASSSVLADEQFF
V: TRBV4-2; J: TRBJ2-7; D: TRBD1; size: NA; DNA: TGTGCCAGCAGCCAACCCTCCGGGGACAGGCCCTACTACGAGCAGTACTTC; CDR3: CASSQPSGDRPYYEQYF
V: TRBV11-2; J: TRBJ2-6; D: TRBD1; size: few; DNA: TGTGCCAGCAGCTTAGATCGGGGACAGTTTAACTCTGGGGCCAACGTCCTGACTTTC; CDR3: CASSLDRGQFNSGANVLTF
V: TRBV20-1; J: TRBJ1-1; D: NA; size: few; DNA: TGCAGTGCTAGTCAGGGCCTCAACACTGAAGCTTTCTTT; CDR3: CSASQGLNTEAFF
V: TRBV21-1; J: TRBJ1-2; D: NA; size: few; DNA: TGTGCCAGCAGAGGGGCAGGGGGTGCGAACTATGGCTACACCTTC; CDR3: CASRGAGGANYGYTF
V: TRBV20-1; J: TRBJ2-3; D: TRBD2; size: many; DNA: TGCAGTGCTAGGGGAGCCGGGACTAGCGGGAGGACAGATACGCAGTATTTT; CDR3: CSARGAGTSGRTDTQYF
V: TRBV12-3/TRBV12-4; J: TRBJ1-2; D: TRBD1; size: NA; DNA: TGTGCCAGCAGTTTCATCCTTGGACAGGTCCGTAACTATGGCTACACCTTC; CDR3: CASSFILGQVRNYGYTF
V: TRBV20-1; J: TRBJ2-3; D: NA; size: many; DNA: TGCAGTGCTACTCGGACTGTACGCAGTACGCAGTATTTT; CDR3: CSATRTVRSTQYF
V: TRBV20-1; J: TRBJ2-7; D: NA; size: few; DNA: TGCAGTGCTTACAGGGGGGGCGGCGAGCAGTACTTC; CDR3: CSAYRGGGEQYF
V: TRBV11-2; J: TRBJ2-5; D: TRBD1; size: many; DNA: TGTGCCAGCAGCTGGGCACAGGGGGTACAAGAGACCCAGTACTTC; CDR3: CASSWAQGVQETQYF
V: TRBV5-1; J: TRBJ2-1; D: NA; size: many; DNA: TGCGCCAGCAGCCCCCGGACAAGCACCACGGGCTACTCCTACAATGAGCAGTTCTTC; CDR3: CASSPRTSTTGYSYNEQFF
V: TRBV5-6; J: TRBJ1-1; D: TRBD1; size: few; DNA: TGTGCCAGCAGCTTCCAGGGGGTATTGGTTTACGACACTGAAGCTTTCTTT; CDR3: CASSFQGVLVYDTEAFF
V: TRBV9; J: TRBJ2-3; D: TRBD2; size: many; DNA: TGTGCCAGCAGCCCCCGCGCAGCGGGGCGGATAATTACAGATACGCAGTATTTT; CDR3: CASSPRAAGRIITDTQYF
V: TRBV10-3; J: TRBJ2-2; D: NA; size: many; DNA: TGTGCCATCAGTGAAGACTCCACCGGGGAGCTGTTTTTT; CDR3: CAISEDSTGELFF
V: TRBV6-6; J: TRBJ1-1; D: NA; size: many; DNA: TGTGCCAGCAGCCGCTACCTGGGGGCCGCGGACCCCACTGAAGCTTTCTTT; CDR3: CASSRYLGAADPTEAFF
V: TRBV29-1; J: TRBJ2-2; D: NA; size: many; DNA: TGCAGCGTTGATGGAGGGAACACCGGGGAGCTGTTTTTT; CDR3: CSVDGGNTGELFF
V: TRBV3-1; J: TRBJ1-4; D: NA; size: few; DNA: TGTGCCAGCAGCCAAGATCCTGCAACCGAAAAACTGTTTTTT; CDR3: CASSQDPATEKLFF
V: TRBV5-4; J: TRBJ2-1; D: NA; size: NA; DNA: TGTGCCAGCAGCCGGGACCGCCACCCAGACAATGAGCAGTTCTTC; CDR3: CASSRDRHPDNEQFF
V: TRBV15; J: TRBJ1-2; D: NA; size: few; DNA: TGTGCCACCAGCAGAGTGGATAGTTATGGCTACACCTTC; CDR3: CATSRVDSYGYTF
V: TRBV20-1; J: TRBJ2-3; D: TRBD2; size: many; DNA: TGCAGTGTTCAGGGGGGGACTAGCAGAACAGATACGCAGTATTTT; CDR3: CSVQGGTSRTDTQYF
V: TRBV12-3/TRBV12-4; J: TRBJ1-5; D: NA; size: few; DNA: TGTGCCAGCAGTTTAAACAGTCTATGGCCCCAGCATTTT; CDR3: CASSLNSLWPQHF
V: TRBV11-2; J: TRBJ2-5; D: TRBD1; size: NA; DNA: TGTGCCAGCAGCACCGGGACAGCCTTCTTACAAGAGACCCAGTACTTC; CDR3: CASSTGTAFLQETQYF
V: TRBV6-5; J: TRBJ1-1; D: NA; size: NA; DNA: TGTGCCAGCAGCCCTCCTCTCCACAACACTGAAGCTTTCTTT; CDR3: CASSPPLHNTEAFF
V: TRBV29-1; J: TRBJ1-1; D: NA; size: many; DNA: TGCTGCGGTTTGGTAGCGAACACTGAAGCTTTCTTT; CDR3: CCGLVANTEAFF
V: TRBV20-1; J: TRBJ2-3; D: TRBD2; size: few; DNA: TGCAGTGCGCCTGCCAGGGTAGCGGGGCATACAGATACGCAGTATTTT; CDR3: CSAPARVAGHTDTQYF
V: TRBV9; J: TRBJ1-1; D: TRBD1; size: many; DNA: TGTGCCAGCAGTCTAGGGGGCCCTGGCACTGAAGCTTTCTTT; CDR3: CASSLGGPGTEAFF
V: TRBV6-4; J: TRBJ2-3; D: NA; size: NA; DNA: TGTGCCAGCAGTGATTCGCCAGGGGAGGGAGATACGCAGTATTTT; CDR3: CASSDSPGEGDTQYF
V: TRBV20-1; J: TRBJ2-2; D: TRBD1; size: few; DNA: TGCAGTGCTCCCAAACCGGGGACAGGGTTTACCGGGGAGCTGTTTTTT; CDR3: CSAPKPGTGFTGELFF
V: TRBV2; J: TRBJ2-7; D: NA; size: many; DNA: TGTGCCGGACGATTACAGGGTCCGACCTACGAGCAGTACTTC; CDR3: CAGRLQGPTYEQYF
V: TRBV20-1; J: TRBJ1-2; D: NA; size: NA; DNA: TGCAGTGCTACCCGGGTCCTCTATGGCTACACCTTC; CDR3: CSATRVLYGYTF
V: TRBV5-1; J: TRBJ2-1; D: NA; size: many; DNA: TGCGCCAGCAGCTCCGATCTCAGTGAGCAGTTCTTC; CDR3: CASSSDLSEQFF
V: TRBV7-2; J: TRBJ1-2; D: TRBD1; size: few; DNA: TGTGCCAGCAGTCAGGACAGGGCTTTTGGCTACACCTTC; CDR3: CASSQDRAFGYTF
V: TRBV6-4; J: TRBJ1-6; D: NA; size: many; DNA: TGTGCCAGCAGTGAGGGGGGGGTGACGGATTCACCCCTCCACTTT; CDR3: CASSEGGVTDSPLHF
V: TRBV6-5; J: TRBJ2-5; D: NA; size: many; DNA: TGTGCCAGCACCGAGACTGCGCGGCGGGAGACCCAGTACTTC; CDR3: CASTETARRETQYF
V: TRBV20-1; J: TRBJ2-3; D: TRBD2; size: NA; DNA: TGCAGTGCTAGAGATGGAGGGCTAGCGGGAGGCGGCACAGATACGCAGTATTTT; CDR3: CSARDGGLAGGGTDTQYF
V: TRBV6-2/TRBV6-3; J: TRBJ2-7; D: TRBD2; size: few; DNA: TGTGCCAGCAGTGCGAGCGGGACGAGCTCCTACGAGCAGTACTTC; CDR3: CASSASGTSSYEQYF
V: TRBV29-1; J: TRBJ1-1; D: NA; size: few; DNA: TGCAGCCCAGTAAGGCAGATGAACACTGAAGCTTTCTTT; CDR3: CSPVRQMNTEAFF
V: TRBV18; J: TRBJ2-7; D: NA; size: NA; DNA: TGTGCCAGCTCACTACGAGTATCGGGCATTTCCTACGAGCAGTACTTC; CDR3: CASSLRVSGISYEQYF
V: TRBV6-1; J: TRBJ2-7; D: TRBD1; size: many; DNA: TGTGCCAGCAGTGAAGCGACGGGACAGCGCTCCTACGAGCAGTACTTC; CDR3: CASSEATGQRSYEQYF